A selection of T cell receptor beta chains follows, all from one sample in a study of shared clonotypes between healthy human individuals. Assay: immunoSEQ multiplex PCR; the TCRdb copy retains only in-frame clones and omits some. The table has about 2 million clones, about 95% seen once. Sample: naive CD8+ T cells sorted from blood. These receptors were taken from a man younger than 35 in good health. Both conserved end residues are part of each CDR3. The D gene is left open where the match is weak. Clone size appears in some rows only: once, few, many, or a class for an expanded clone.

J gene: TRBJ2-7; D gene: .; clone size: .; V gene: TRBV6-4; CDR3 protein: CASRLADYEQYF; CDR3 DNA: TGTGCCAGCAGGCTCGCCGACTACGAGCAGTACTTC
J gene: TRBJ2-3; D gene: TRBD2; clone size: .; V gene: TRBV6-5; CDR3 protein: CASSRGTSGSDTQYF; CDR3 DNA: TGTGCCAGCAGTAGAGGGACTAGCGGATCAGATACGCAGTATTTT
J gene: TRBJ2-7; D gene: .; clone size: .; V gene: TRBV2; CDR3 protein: CASSDAQGTYEQYF; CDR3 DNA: TGTGCCAGCAGTGACGCACAGGGAACCTACGAGCAGTACTTC
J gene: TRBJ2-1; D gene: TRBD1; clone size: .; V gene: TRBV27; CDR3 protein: CASSPDRAYEQFF; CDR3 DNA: TGTGCCAGCAGTCCGGACAGGGCCTATGAGCAGTTCTTC
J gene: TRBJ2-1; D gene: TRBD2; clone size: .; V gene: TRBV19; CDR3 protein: CASSISHSGSTHEQFF; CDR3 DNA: TGTGCCAGTAGTATCTCCCATAGCGGGAGTACTCATGAGCAGTTCTTC
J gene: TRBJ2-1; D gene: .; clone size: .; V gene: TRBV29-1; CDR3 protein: CSVEDRDTSKQFF; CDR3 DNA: TGCAGCGTTGAAGACCGGGACACCTCTAAGCAGTTCTTC
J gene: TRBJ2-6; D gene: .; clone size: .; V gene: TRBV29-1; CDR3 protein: CSVVEVANVLTF; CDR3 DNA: TGCAGCGTTGTGGAAGTGGCCAACGTCCTGACTTTC
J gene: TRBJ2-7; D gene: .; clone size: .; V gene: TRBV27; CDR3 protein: CASSWGGEQYF; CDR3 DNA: TGTGCCAGCTCCTGGGGAGGCGAGCAGTACTTC
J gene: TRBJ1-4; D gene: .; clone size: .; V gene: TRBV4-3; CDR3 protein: CASSQDRLATTNEKLFF; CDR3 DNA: TGCGCCAGCAGCCAAGATCGTCTCGCCACAACTAATGAAAAACTGTTTTTT
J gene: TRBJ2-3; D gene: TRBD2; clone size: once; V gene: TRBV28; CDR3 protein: CASSSNSGGDLGTDTQYF; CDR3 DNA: TGTGCCAGCAGTTCAAATAGCGGGGGGGACTTGGGCACAGATACGCAGTATTTT
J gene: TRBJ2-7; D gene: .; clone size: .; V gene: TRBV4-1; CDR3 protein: CASSQEGLIYEQYF; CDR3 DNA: TGCGCCAGCAGCCAAGAGGGGCTGATCTACGAGCAGTACTTC
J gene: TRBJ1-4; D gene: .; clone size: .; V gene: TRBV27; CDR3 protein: CASSLTGSNEKLFF; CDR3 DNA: TGTGCCAGCAGTTTAACAGGGAGTAATGAAAAACTGTTTTTT
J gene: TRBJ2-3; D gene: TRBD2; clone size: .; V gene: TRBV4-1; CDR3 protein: CASSQAPPSGRAGDTQYF; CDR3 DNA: TGCGCCAGCAGCCAAGCCCCTCCTAGCGGGAGGGCCGGAGATACGCAGTATTTT
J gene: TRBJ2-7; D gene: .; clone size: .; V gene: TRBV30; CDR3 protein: CATQWGAGEQYF; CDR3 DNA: TGTGCCACCCAGTGGGGGGCCGGCGAGCAGTACTTC
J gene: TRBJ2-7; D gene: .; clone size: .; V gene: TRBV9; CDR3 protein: CASSVAGVTYEQYF; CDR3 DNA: TGTGCCAGCAGCGTAGCGGGAGTGACCTACGAGCAGTACTTC
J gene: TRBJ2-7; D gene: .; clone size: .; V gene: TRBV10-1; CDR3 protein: CASSDPGTAADEQYF; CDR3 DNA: TGCGCCAGCAGTGATCCCGGGACCGCGGCCGACGAGCAGTACTTC
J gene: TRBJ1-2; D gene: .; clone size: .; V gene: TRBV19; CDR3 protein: CASSMDSLYGYTF; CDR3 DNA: TGTGCCAGTAGTATGGACAGTCTCTATGGCTACACCTTC
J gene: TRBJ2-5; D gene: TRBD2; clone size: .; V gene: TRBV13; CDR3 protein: CASGTGLAGGPQETQYF; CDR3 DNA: TGTGCCAGCGGAACGGGACTAGCGGGGGGGCCCCAAGAGACCCAGTACTTC
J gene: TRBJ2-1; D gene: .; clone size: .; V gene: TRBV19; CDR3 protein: CARTDRVGGNNEQFF; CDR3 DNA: TGTGCCAGAACCGACAGGGTGGGAGGAAACAATGAGCAGTTCTTC
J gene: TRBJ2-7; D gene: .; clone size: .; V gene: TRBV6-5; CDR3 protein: CASSSYPEAAGEQYF; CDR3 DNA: TGTGCCAGCAGTTCCTACCCGGAGGCGGCGGGCGAGCAGTACTTC
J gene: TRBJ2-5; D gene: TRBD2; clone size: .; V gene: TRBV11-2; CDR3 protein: CASSPVGLAGSRGTQYF; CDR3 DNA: TGTGCCAGCAGCCCCGTGGGGCTAGCGGGGTCCCGGGGGACCCAGTACTTC
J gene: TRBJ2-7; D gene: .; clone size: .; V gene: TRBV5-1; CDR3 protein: CASSPGISDEQYF; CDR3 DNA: TGCGCCAGCAGCCCGGGGATCTCGGACGAGCAGTACTTC
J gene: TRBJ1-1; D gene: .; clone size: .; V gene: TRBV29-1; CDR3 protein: CSVARASATEAFF; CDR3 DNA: TGCAGCGTTGCCCGGGCATCAGCCACTGAAGCTTTCTTT
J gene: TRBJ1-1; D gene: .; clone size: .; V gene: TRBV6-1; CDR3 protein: CASSEYSTEAFF; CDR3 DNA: TGTGCCAGCAGTGAATATAGTACTGAAGCTTTCTTT
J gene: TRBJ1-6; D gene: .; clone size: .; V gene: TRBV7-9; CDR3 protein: CASSPPLAGRREDSPLHF; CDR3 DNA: TGTGCCAGCAGCCCCCCCTTGGCCGGCAGGCGGGAGGATTCACCCCTCCACTTT
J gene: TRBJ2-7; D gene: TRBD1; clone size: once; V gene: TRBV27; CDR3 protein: CASSLTAGTESSYEQYF; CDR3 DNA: TGTGCCAGCAGTCTAACCGCCGGGACAGAAAGCTCCTACGAGCAGTACTTC
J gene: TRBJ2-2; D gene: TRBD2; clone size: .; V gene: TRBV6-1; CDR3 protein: CASSGLAGSDGELFF; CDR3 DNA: TGTGCCAGCAGTGGGCTAGCGGGGAGTGACGGGGAGCTGTTTTTT
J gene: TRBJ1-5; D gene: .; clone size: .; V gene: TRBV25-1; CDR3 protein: CASRGTGIDQPQHF; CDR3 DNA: TGTGCCAGCAGGGGAACAGGGATTGATCAGCCCCAGCATTTT
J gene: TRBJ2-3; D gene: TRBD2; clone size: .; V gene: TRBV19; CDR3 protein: CASSILAGGVGLDTQYF; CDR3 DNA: TGTGCCAGTAGTATTCTAGCGGGGGGCGTTGGGTTAGATACGCAGTATTTT
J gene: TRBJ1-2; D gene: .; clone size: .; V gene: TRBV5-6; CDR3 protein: CASSLGDSSYGYTF; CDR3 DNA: TGTGCCAGCAGCTTGGGGGACTCGAGCTATGGCTACACCTTC